This T cell receptor (beta chain) was obtained from a study of regulatory T cells in long-lasting Graves disease. As concerns this clonotype: Mismatch with germline at one junction end may stem from a read error.

To make TCR beta libraries, researchers used iRepertoire HTBI primers and Arm-PCR of CDR3 regions. TCRdb re-analysed the multiplex PCR reads in MiXCR, keeping a single row per CDR3 protein. The table has around 460,000 distinct CDR3 sequences, less than 15% seen once. This CDR3 comprises 15 residues. Germline V CDR1 and CDR2: SGHRS, YFSETQ. The time point was: newly diagnosed GD, antithyroid drugs for less than 3 months. Researchers made the TCR library from RNA that was extracted from PBMCs. These records were also assigned to another study, of T cells in Graves' hyperthyroidism and ophthalmopathy. That work states: A first-round RT-PCR of the TCR CDR3 used the HTBI primer set.

The sample here was peripheral blood mononuclear cells (PBMCs), taken at new diagnosis, from a patient treated with antithyroid drugs. V usage is TRBV5-1 and J usage is TRBJ2-1; D is unclear. This sequence was found in a woman aged 50 to 60 with Graves disease. The CDR3 here is CASSLSISLESTQLF. The CDR3, as DNA: TGCGCCAGCAGCTTATCGATCTCCCTCGAGTCGACCCAGCTCTTC.